What follows are 3 T cell receptor beta chains derived from one specimen sequenced in a study of blood T cell repertoires in COVID-19. The table came from immunoSEQ multiplex PCR; TCRdb's copy has only in-frame clones and leaves some out. The sample carries about 380,000 clones, 81% recorded once. The material sequenced was peripheral blood. The receptors stem from a human donor with acute or convalescent COVID-19. The donor label of this sample is uncertain.

A few counts support this clone. The chain is built from TRBV7-6 and TRBJ2-1, with a weak D call TRBD2 (7 bases). Germline values: CDR1 SGHVS, CDR2 FNYEAQ. Trimming left V 3 bases short and J 7 bases short, with 16 bases between. The CDR3 consists of 15 residues. CDR3 region: CASSLEGGPWNEQFF. The CDR3 DNA follows: TGTGCCAGCAGCTTGGAGGGGGGGCCGTGGAATGAGCAGTTCTTC.

The rearrangement links TRBV4-2 to TRBJ2-1; TRBD2 matches at 7 bases. Trimming cost V 2 bases and J 2 bases; bases outside gene matches: 3. The CDR3 covers 15 residues. The germline V gene has CDR1 LGHNA and CDR2 YNFKEQ. CDR3 nucleotides: TGTGCCAGCAGCCAATCGACTAGCACCTACAATGAGCAGTTCTTC. Encoded protein: CASSQSTSTYNEQFF.

The gene calls are TRBV6-5 and TRBJ1-1; unclear D gene. The CDR3 contains 14 residues. V was shortened by 6 bases and J by 2 bases, with 13 bases between the two germline ends. Germline-derived CDR1 and CDR2 are MNHEY and SVGAGI. The CDR3 reads CASSAYSENTEAFF. The CDR3 bases are TGTGCCAGCAGCGCATACAGTGAAAACACTGAAGCTTTCTTT.